Listed below are T cell receptor beta chains from one sample, sequenced in a study of T cell repertoires in cytomegalovirus infection. Using its own MiXCR run on the reads, TCRdb lists one record per CDR3 protein. This table holds about 740,000 distinct CDR3 sequences, 35% found once. The sequencing sample was made of PBMCs. These receptors were taken from a human donor in good health (CMV status not recorded). Some clones in this sample may be carry-over from other donors' samples. The CDR3 runs from the conserved cysteine through the conserved F or W. The D gene is left open where the match is weak. Clone size appears in some rows only: once, few, many, or a class for an expanded clone.

v_call: TRBV6-2/TRBV6-3; d_call: NA; clone_size: NA; j_call: TRBJ2-1; cdr3_nt: TGTGCCAGCAGTTATAATAGACCTAAGGAGGGGGGGGGTGAGCAGTTCTTC; cdr3_aa: CASSYNRPKEGGGEQFF
v_call: TRBV28; d_call: NA; clone_size: NA; j_call: TRBJ2-6; cdr3_nt: TGTGCCACCTCCCACAGGGCCACTGGGGCCAACGTCCTGACTTTC; cdr3_aa: CATSHRATGANVLTF
v_call: TRBV18; d_call: NA; clone_size: NA; j_call: TRBJ2-3; cdr3_nt: TGTGCCAGCTCACGGGGCCGACCCGAGGGCACAGATACGCAGTATTTT; cdr3_aa: CASSRGRPEGTDTQYF
v_call: TRBV29-1; d_call: TRBD1; clone_size: NA; j_call: TRBJ2-7; cdr3_nt: TGCAGCGTTGCCGCCGGGACAGGGGGCTACGAGCAGTACTTC; cdr3_aa: CSVAAGTGGYEQYF
v_call: TRBV12-3/TRBV12-4; d_call: NA; clone_size: NA; j_call: TRBJ1-5; cdr3_nt: TGTGCCAGCAGTCCAAGGGACGAGAATCAGCCCCAGCATTTT; cdr3_aa: CASSPRDENQPQHF
v_call: TRBV20-1; d_call: NA; clone_size: few; j_call: TRBJ1-6; cdr3_nt: TGCAGTGCTAGGGAGGGGAATTCACCCCTCCACTTT; cdr3_aa: CSAREGNSPLHF
v_call: TRBV10-3; d_call: NA; clone_size: few; j_call: TRBJ2-2; cdr3_nt: TGTGCCATCAGTGTCGTTCAGCCCGACACCGGGGAGCTGTTTTTT; cdr3_aa: CAISVVQPDTGELFF
v_call: TRBV12-3/TRBV12-4; d_call: NA; clone_size: NA; j_call: TRBJ1-4; cdr3_nt: TGTGCCAGCCAGAGGGACCAGGAAAAACTGTGTTTT; cdr3_aa: CASQRDQEKLCF
v_call: TRBV12-3/TRBV12-4; d_call: TRBD2; clone_size: few; j_call: TRBJ2-1; cdr3_nt: TGTGCCAGCACCTTTCCCAGGGGGGGACTAGCGAGCAATGAGCAGTTCTTC; cdr3_aa: CASTFPRGGLASNEQFF
v_call: TRBV6-2/TRBV6-3; d_call: NA; clone_size: few; j_call: TRBJ2-2; cdr3_nt: TGTGCCAGCAGACAACCTCAGAGGAACACCGGGGAGCTGTTTTTT; cdr3_aa: CASRQPQRNTGELFF
v_call: TRBV4-1; d_call: NA; clone_size: NA; j_call: TRBJ1-2; cdr3_nt: TGCGCCAGCAGCCAAGATCCGGTCGACTATGGCTACACCTTC; cdr3_aa: CASSQDPVDYGYTF
v_call: TRBV7-2; d_call: TRBD2; clone_size: many; j_call: TRBJ2-3; cdr3_nt: TGTGCCAGCAGCTTATTAGGCGGGGGGGCAGATACGCAGTATTTT; cdr3_aa: CASSLLGGGADTQYF
v_call: TRBV6-1; d_call: NA; clone_size: few; j_call: TRBJ1-5; cdr3_nt: TGTGCCAGCAGTGAAACGTTGGATCAGCCCCAGCATTTT; cdr3_aa: CASSETLDQPQHF
v_call: TRBV7-6; d_call: NA; clone_size: many; j_call: TRBJ2-5; cdr3_nt: TGTGCCAGCAGCTTCGACGAGACCCAGTACTTC; cdr3_aa: CASSFDETQYF
v_call: TRBV6-1; d_call: NA; clone_size: many; j_call: TRBJ1-5; cdr3_nt: TGTGCCAGCGGTCAGCCCCAGCATTTT; cdr3_aa: CASGQPQHF
v_call: TRBV27; d_call: TRBD1; clone_size: NA; j_call: TRBJ1-6; cdr3_nt: TGTGCCAGCAGTCCCCATCGAGACAGGGGGCGGGCACCCCTCCACTTT; cdr3_aa: CASSPHRDRGRAPLHF
v_call: TRBV7-2; d_call: NA; clone_size: many; j_call: TRBJ2-5; cdr3_nt: TGTGCCAGCAGCTGGCAAGAGACCCAGTACTTC; cdr3_aa: CASSWQETQYF
v_call: TRBV10-3; d_call: NA; clone_size: NA; j_call: TRBJ2-2; cdr3_nt: TGTGCCATCAGTGAGTCCGAAGGGTTAGGTGCAAGAGACTGGGACACCGGGGAGCTGTTTTTT; cdr3_aa: CAISESEGLGARDWDTGELFF